This paragraph covers one T cell receptor (beta chain) sequence. This clonotype was seen ten or more times. It has no known antigen specificity. No much larger clonotype is one base removed from it; base qualities were not supplied. The sample's time point label, in plain terms: newly diagnosed GD, antithyroid drugs for less than 3 months. RNA was extracted from PBMCs in TRIzol for both TCR sequencing and RNA sequencing. Graves' disease was diagnosed according to American Thyroid Association guidelines. Recruitment of patients was carried out at an endocrinology department in Xi'an, China. Each patient gave about 9.1 milliliters of peripheral blood, collected in an EDTA anticoagulant tube. Ficoll Paque Plus density gradient separation was used to isolate PBMCs, and no additional T cell sorting was done. An Agilent 2100 Bioanalyzer and agarose gel were used to assess RNA quality, and a NanoDrop 2000 was used to measure RNA concentration.

These data come from a study of regulatory T cells in long-lasting Graves disease (dated by TCRdb to about 2021). Turning to the overall study: Patients with newly diagnosed Graves' disease had been on antithyroid drugs for under 3 months. A total of some 35 samples underwent TCR sequencing: around 13 from persistent and roughly 20 from newly diagnosed Graves' disease patients. The study took place in China and was registered as a clinical trial. Persistent Graves' disease patients were compared with newly diagnosed Graves' disease patients by peripheral blood TCR sequencing and RNA sequencing.

Libraries were constructed by multiplex PCR. The instrument given in TCRdb is Illumina HiSeq 4000. To build TCR beta libraries, CDR3 regions were amplified by Arm-PCR using iRepertoire HTBI primers. Gel purification was performed on PCR products prior to sequencing. The original pipeline was this. A total of 62 TRBV and 14 TRBJ segments were identified across samples and were used for gene usage analysis of CDR3 amino acid clonotypes. COPE and FqMerger were used to merge filtered high-quality paired reads into contigs. Contigs were aligned with BLAST to IMGT TRBV, TRBD and TRBJ reference genes, and CDR3 was defined per IMGT. Clonotypes above 0.1% frequency were classified as highly expanded clones. Shannon entropy was used to measure repertoire diversity, and the Gini coefficient was used to measure V-J evenness. A clonotype was considered public if more than one individual shared it. TCRdb reprocessing: public reads trimmed at Q25 with fastp, clones called with MiXCR, in-frame beta chains kept. All rows with the same CDR3 protein become a single entry with the most common DNA and genes. For this entry, the V and J calls and clone size follow TCRdb and not the study's own pipeline. This sample gives around 450,000 distinct CDR3 sequences in total; around 15% of them show up just once. The ten largest make up 9% to 15% of the sample.

The paper as a whole reports these results and caveats: Compared with newly diagnosed patients, patients with persistent Graves' disease had lower TCR Shannon entropy and fewer highly expanded clones, which suggests clonal expansion. Only the TCR beta chain was sequenced and analyzed. As a limitation, the authors acknowledged that the small sample size may reduce accuracy. Patients with persistent disease shared more public clonotypes (fewer than 3,000) than newly diagnosed patients did (more than 900). The study examined only peripheral blood because the primary lesion, thyroid tissue, could not be accessed.

The same sample was also used in a study of T cells in Graves' hyperthyroidism and ophthalmopathy. The second study's authors report: Stable Graves' hyperthyroidism was defined as no progression to ophthalmopathy during 18 months of follow-up. Hyperthyroidism patients were newly diagnosed, with disease duration under 2 months, and aged 18 to 65 years. Any patient with an uncontrolled infection, another autoimmune disease, pregnancy or lactation was excluded. Diagnoses were established on the basis of clinical symptoms, serum thyroxine and TRAb, thyroid ultrasound, and orbital computed tomography. For the first round of RT-PCR on the TCR CDR3, the HTBI primer set was used together with the Qiagen OneStep RT-PCR kit. Most expanded thyroid clonotypes (frequency above 0.001) were also detected in blood, suggesting blood repertoires may reflect thyroid immune responses. In cross-validation, a model built on a 13 V-J signature told ophthalmopathy apart from stable hyperthyroidism with under 90% sensitivity and roughly 82% specificity, and in testing the same model reached 80%/75%. In validation, progression to ophthalmopathy was predicted by the model with 70% to 71% sensitivity and roughly 76% specificity, a median of approximately 6.5 months before onset. To identify TCR V-J signatures that set the groups apart, the researchers used a discovery cohort of 100 patients, made up of about 44 with Graves' ophthalmopathy and some 55 with stable Graves' hyperthyroidism. Whether ophthalmopathy could be predicted prospectively was tested in an independent validation cohort made up of approximately 19 hyperthyroidism patients plus 17 patients who later progressed to ophthalmopathy. The 75 to 100 discovery patients were randomly split 7:3 into training and test sets. In addition, the study compared T-cell repertoires in thyroid tissue and in blood from over 5 Graves' hyperthyroidism patients. After sampling, hyperthyroidism patients received methimazole starting at 30 mg daily, and ophthalmopathy patients received high-dose intravenous methylprednisolone. The libraries were constructed in a second round of multiplex PCR and then size-selected and purified. The libraries were sequenced on an Illumina HiSeq2000 using paired-end 100 bp reads. Raw data were processed with SOAPnuke, discarding reads with adapters, uncalled bases, mean Phred below 15, or no exact constant-primer or identifier match. COPE v1.2.5 was used to merge the high-quality paired reads, and each unique nucleotide sequence was defined as a clonotype. MiTCR v1.1 was used to align clonotypes to the IMGT TRBV, TRBD and TRBJ reference segments. Analysis was restricted to V-J combinations with a frequency above 0.0001, which covered roughly 99% of repertoires. A TCS score was defined as the ratio between F50 (clonal expansion) and ExV (chaos), using BLOSUM62-based TCRdist between CDR3 peptides within each V-J. Welch's t-statistics and random forest reduced some 510 V-J features to 10 to 15, which were used in a naive Bayes classifier (R e1071). No statistical method was used to set the sample size in advance, and investigators knew the group allocation. The paper describes TCR Vbeta CDR3 sequencing of 135 peripheral blood samples, made up of 43 ophthalmopathy patients, around 78 hyperthyroidism patients and 17 progressor patients.

Sequencing was performed on peripheral blood mononuclear cells (PBMCs), taken at new diagnosis, from a patient treated with antithyroid drugs. This clonotype originated in a man between 35 and 55 years old with Graves disease. Donor details come from another sample of the same person, matched by shared clones.

The CDR3 here reads CASSFGWTGYEQYF. The DNA sequence reads TGTGCCAGCAGCTTTGGGTGGACTGGCTACGAGCAGTACTTC. The chain is assembled from TRBV28 and TRBJ2-7, and TRBD2 may be the D gene, going by 5 matching bases. The V end loses 6 bases and the J end loses 3 bases, and a stretch of 15 bases separates them. According to the germline V gene, CDR1 reads MDHEN and CDR2 reads SYDVKM. The CDR3 holds 14 amino acids from the cysteine to the phenylalanine. The CDR3 DNA has 42 bases and is translated from base 1.